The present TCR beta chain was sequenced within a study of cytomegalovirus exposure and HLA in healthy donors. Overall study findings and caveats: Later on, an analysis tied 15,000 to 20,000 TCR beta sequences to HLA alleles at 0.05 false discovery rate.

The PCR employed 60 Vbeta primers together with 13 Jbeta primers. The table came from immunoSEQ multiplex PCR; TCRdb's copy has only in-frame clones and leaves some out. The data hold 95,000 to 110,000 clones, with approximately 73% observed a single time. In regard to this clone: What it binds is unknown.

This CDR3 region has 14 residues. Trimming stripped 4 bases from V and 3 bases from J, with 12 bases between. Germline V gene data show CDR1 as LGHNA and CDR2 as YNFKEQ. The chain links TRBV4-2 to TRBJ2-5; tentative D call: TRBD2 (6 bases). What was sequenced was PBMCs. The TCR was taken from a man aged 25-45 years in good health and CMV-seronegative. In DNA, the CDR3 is TGTGCCAGCAGCCGGACGGAGGGAAAAGAGACCCAGTACTTC. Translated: CASSRTEGKETQYF.